Sequencing of this TCR beta chain was carried out in a study of blood T cell repertoires in COVID-19. About the research overall: Both acute and convalescent COVID-19 samples were obtained from the United States, Italy and Spain.

While infection was still active, Seattle patients were enrolled and then followed longitudinally. This clone was seen a few times. The CDR3 is made up of 14 amino acids. The trim removed 8 bases at V and 4 bases at J, leaving 8 bases unmatched. Germline V gene sequence: CDR1 MNHEY, CDR2 SVGAGI. Original processing methods: Estimated nucleated cell counts came from reference gene primer amplification. Sequencing used immunoSEQ multiplex PCR; TCRdb keeps in-frame clones, though not all of them. V, J and clone size reflect that table, while D and trimming were determined from the DNA. In the table there are 180,000 or so clones, about 81% of which are singletons.

The clonotype originates from a woman of 80 years or more with COVID-19, enrolled during active disease. Sequences were obtained from peripheral blood. This sequence joins TRBV6-5 and TRBJ2-3, with 8 nucleotides matching TRBD2. The CDR3 bases are TGTGCCAGCCGCTCAGCGGGGGACGCAGATACGCAGTATTTT. This encodes CASRSAGDADTQYF.